This T cell receptor beta chain was sequenced during a study of blood T cells in healthy people across ages. Findings and limits, study-wide: Per-million-T-cell TCR beta diversity fell roughly linearly with age. Diversity estimates from one million T cells were considered underestimates.

A word on this clonotype: Its specificity is not known.

A second PCR of about 7 to 11 cycles used a sample-barcoded 5' primer and a J-beta primer mix. Each TCR beta cDNA got a 12-nucleotide random molecular identifier. TCRdb called the 5' RACE reads again in MiXCR, with one record for every CDR3 protein. The data show around 2 million distinct CDR3 sequences, with about 39% seen just once and roughly 24% held by the top ten. Germline V gene lookup returns CDR1 SQVTM and CDR2 ANQGSEA. V shed 5 bases and J shed 3 bases, with 8 bases lying between them. This CDR3 contains 11 residues. This chain links TRBV29-1 with TRBJ2-7; the D is unclear. The sequence derives from a human donor in good health. Sequencing used blood. CDR3 DNA sequence: TGCAGCGTTCCGCACGGCTACGAGCAGTACTTC. Translating it yields CSVPHGYEQYF.